This TCR beta chain was obtained from a study of T cell repertoires in cytomegalovirus infection. Overall study: Public TCR beta signatures were indicative of both CMV infection and a matching HLA type.

MiXCR was run by TCRdb on the reads, yielding one entry per CDR3 protein. The sample records hundreds of thousands of distinct CDR3 sequences, approximately 25% being singletons. CDR1 is MDHEN and CDR2 is SYDVKM in the germline V gene. This CDR3 has 17 residues. V was pared by 3 bases and J by 1 base, with 8 bases of the junction left unmatched. V usage is TRBV28 and J usage is TRBJ1-1; 10 nucleotides match TRBD1. The sequenced sample consisted of CD8+ T cells from PBMCs. The receptor comes from a human donor in good health (CMV status not recorded). Some clones in this sample may be carry-over from other donors' samples. The CDR3 reads CASSFWGTGVSNTEAFF. In DNA, the CDR3 is TGTGCCAGCAGTTTTTGGGGGACAGGGGTTTCGAACACTGAAGCTTTCTTT.